The 18 T cell receptor beta chains in this list originate from one sample, sequenced in a study of blood T cells in healthy people across ages. With a J-beta primer mix and a sample-barcoded 5' primer, a second PCR ran 7 to 11 cycles. TCRdb recomputed calls from the 5' RACE reads with MiXCR, one row per CDR3 protein. The sample shows 1.5 million to 2 million distinct CDR3 sequences, about 31% of them seen only once. The sequenced sample was blood. The receptors shown here come from a woman aged 25 to 39 in good health.

This clonotype was counted at least ten times. V is TRBV29-1 and J is TRBJ2-3; D is unresolved. Between the trimmed V and J ends, which lost 5 bases and 1 base, there was a span of 7 bases. The germline V gene has CDR1 SQVTM and CDR2 ANQGSEA. This CDR3 region has 12 residues. CDR3 DNA sequence: TGCAGCGTTACAGACGGCACAGATACGCAGTATTTT. Its protein product is CSVTDGTDTQYF.

This clonotype showed up many times. The rearrangement uses TRBV29-1 and TRBJ1-2; TRBD1 is a possible D gene (5 bases). CDR1 is SQVTM and CDR2 is ANQGSEA in the germline V gene. The V end lost 6 bases, the J end lost 0 bases, and 17 bases lay between the germline ends. The length of the CDR3 is 15 residues. CDR3 in amino acids: CSVDTGGIANYGYTF. The DNA of the CDR3 is TGCAGCGTGGACACGGGTGGGATCGCTAACTATGGCTACACCTTC.

This chain uses TRBV5-5 with TRBJ1-4; D is perhaps TRBD1 (5 bases). The CDR3 is made up of 16 amino acids. V was trimmed by 1 base and J by 3 bases, leaving 13 bases between them. Germline V gives CDR1 SGHKS, CDR2 YYEKEE (reference sequence). The DNA of the CDR3 is TGTGCCAGCAGCTTGAGCCCGACGGGGGCTAATGAAAAACTGTTTTTT. Translation gives CASSLSPTGANEKLFF.

CDR3 residues: CATSPEGRSNQPQHF. DNA of the CDR3: TGTGCCACCAGCCCAGAAGGACGGAGCAATCAGCCCCAGCATTTT. This chain links TRBV15 with TRBJ1-5, with unresolved D. The V gene's germline CDR1 is LNHNV and CDR2 YYDKDF (reference sequence). The germline V and J ends were trimmed by 5 bases and 1 base, with 12 bases remaining between them. The CDR3 is 15 residues long.

The chain uses TRBV28 and TRBJ1-5; a weak D match, TRBD1 (6 bases). The CDR3 is 17 amino acids. From germline, CDR1 is MDHEN and CDR2 SYDVKM. Trimming cost V 6 bases and J 4 bases, with 22 bases left between them. The CDR3 sequence is CASSLGGGRGVNQPQHF. In nucleotides, the CDR3 is TGTGCCAGCAGCTTAGGGGGGGGCAGGGGAGTTAATCAGCCCCAGCATTTT. The entire variable domain, with the rest obtained from reference TRBV28 and TRBJ1-5, is as follows: DVKVTQSSRYLVKRTGEKVFLECVQDMDHENMFWYRQDPGLGLRLIYFSYDVKMKEKGDIPEGYSVSREKKERFSLILESASTNQTSMYLCASSLGGGRGVNQPQHFGDGTRLSIL.

Only a few counts were recorded for this clonotype. This chain joins TRBV20-1 and TRBJ2-3, with unresolved D. V shed 8 bases and J shed 1 base, with 19 bases lying between them. The CDR3 has 15 residues. Germline CDR1 DFQATT, CDR2 SNEGSKA (reference sequence). CDR3 coding DNA: TGCAGTAGTGCTAGTCGTCGCCAACGCACAGATACGCAGTATTTT. Its translation: CSSASRRQRTDTQYF.

In DNA, the CDR3 is TGTGCCATCAGTGACGACAGGGTGCAGCCCCAGCATTTT. Encoded protein: CAISDDRVQPQHF. The chain links TRBV10-3 to TRBJ1-5; the match to TRBD1 covers 7 bases. Germline trimming cut 3 bases from V and 7 bases from J; bases unmatched to any gene: 3. Germline V gives CDR1 ENHRY, CDR2 SYGVKD. The CDR3 has 13 residues.

This clonotype was observed a handful of times. The chain uses TRBV4-1 and TRBJ2-1; D is perhaps TRBD2 (6 bases). The CDR3 is made up of 16 amino acids. V gave up 2 bases and J gave up 4 bases, with 15 bases separating them. Germline assignment: CDR1 MGHRA and CDR2 YSYEKL. The CDR3 DNA follows: TGCGCCAGCAGCCAAACTGGCGACCTAGCGTACAATGAGCAGTTCTTC. Protein product: CASSQTGDLAYNEQFF.

The chain joins TRBV5-1 to TRBJ1-2, with 7 bases that match TRBD1. Germline CDR1 and CDR2: SGHRS and YFSETQ. The length of the CDR3 is 13 residues. V trimming: 2 bases; J trimming: 6 bases; junction bases outside the gene matches: 4. CDR3 DNA sequence: TGCGCCAGCAGCTTCGGGACAGTCCATGGCTACACCTTC. It yields the protein CASSFGTVHGYTF.

The CDR3 coding sequence is TGCGCCAGCAGCCAGGAGATGGTCACTGAAGCTTTCTTT. Translation gives CASSQEMVTEAFF. The V and J genes are TRBV4-1 and TRBJ1-1; D is ambiguous. CDR1 and CDR2 (germline): MGHRA, YSYEKL. Trimming pared 3 bases from V and 4 bases from J, leaving 9 bases between. There are 13 residues in the CDR3.

The chain is built from TRBV2 and TRBJ2-5; TRBD2 agrees at 9 bases. The V gene end was trimmed by 6 bases and the J gene end by 2 bases; junction bases not matched to a gene: 7. Germline CDR1 and CDR2: SNHLY and FYNNEI. The CDR3 contains 15 residues. The CDR3 coding sequence is TGTGCCAGCAGGGCTAGCGGGGCAGAGCAAGAGACCCAGTACTTC. This codes for CASRASGAEQETQYF.

This clonotype was seen only a few times. The CDR3 nucleotides read TGTGCCAGCAGTGGCGGGAGGCCACGAGAGACCCAGTACTTC. It yields the protein CASSGGRPRETQYF. The chain links TRBV2 to TRBJ2-5; 8 nucleotides line up with TRBD2. CDR1 SNHLY and CDR2 FYNNEI come from the germline V gene. The CDR3 spans 14 residues. Unmatched junction bases numbered 5, after V lost 4 bases and J lost 4 bases.

On this clonotype itself: The CDR3 does not close with the conserved phenylalanine or tryptophan, likely indicating a read error. The rearrangement uses TRBV10-2 and TRBJ2-7, with a tentative D call TRBD2 (5 bases). The CDR3 is made up of 14 amino acids. The germline gives CDR1 WSHSY, CDR2 SAAADI. V was pared by 2 bases and J by 3 bases, with 11 bases between. The CDR3 sequence is CASSENYGIYEQYL. The CDR3 region has the DNA TGCGCCAGCAGTGAGAACTACGGGATCTACGAGCAGTACCTC.

About this clonotype: Since a much larger clone is just one base distant, this may be a read error. The rearrangement uses TRBV6-2 or TRBV6-3 and TRBJ2-7; TRBD1 matches 11 bases. This CDR3 spans 15 amino acids. CDR1 is MNHEY and CDR2 is SVGEGT in the germline V gene. CDR3 DNA sequence: TGTGCCGGCAGAGAGGCGGGACAGGGGGCCTACGAGCAGTACTTC. Translating it yields CAGREAGQGAYEQYF.

This clonotype was counted a single time. V and J are TRBV5-1 and TRBJ2-1; TRBD2 matches 10 bases. Germline loops: CDR1 SGHRS, CDR2 YFSETQ. The ends lost 0 bases at V and 6 bases at J; junction bases unmatched: 12. The CDR3 sequence is 18 residues long. Written as DNA, the CDR3 is TGCGCCAGCAGCTTGGACACCCCAGGAGCGGGGGGGCGCAATGAGCAGTTCTTC. The encoded protein is CASSLDTPGAGGRNEQFF.

V usage is TRBV5-1 and J usage is TRBJ2-7; TRBD1 matches 8 bases. There are 17 residues in the CDR3. Germline trimming cut 0 bases from V and 4 bases from J; bases unmatched to any gene: 12. Germline V lookup: CDR1 SGHRS, CDR2 YFSETQ. CDR3 in DNA: TGCGCCAGCAGCTTGGTACGAAGTCAGGGGGCCTCGTACGAGCAGTACTTC. Translating it yields CASSLVRSQGASYEQYF.

This sequence joins TRBV20-1 and TRBJ2-3; no definite D call. This CDR3 spans 13 amino acids. Germline lookup yields CDR1 DFQATT and CDR2 SNEGSKA (reference sequence). Trimming pared 0 bases from V and 5 bases from J, leaving 9 bases between. The CDR3 DNA is TGCAGTGCTAGAGACTCCTTGTTAGATACGCAGTATTTT. Residues: CSARDSLLDTQYF.

The chain uses TRBV12-3 or TRBV12-4 and TRBJ2-1, with D perhaps TRBD1 (6 bases). Trimming left V 6 bases short and J 7 bases short, with 16 bases between. There are 14 residues in the CDR3. CDR3 bases: TGTGCCAGCAGCCTACCGGGACATCATAATGAGCAGTTCTTC. Translated, it gives CASSLPGHHNEQFF.